Listed here is a single T cell receptor (beta chain). The data belong to a study of blood T cell repertoires in COVID-19. Study overall: Acute-phase and convalescent COVID-19 samples originated in the United States, Italy and Spain. Sources were T cells, B-cell-depleted T cells, or PBMCs; the material itself was cDNA or gDNA.

CDR1 SGHKS and CDR2 YYEKEE come from the germline V gene (reference sequence). The CDR3 loop spans 16 amino acids. V dropped 3 bases and J dropped 1 base, with 14 bases sitting between them. Original processing methods: Amplification of reference gene primers provided the estimated nucleated cell counts. Repertoires were generated with immunoSEQ multiplex PCR, while TCRdb's copy carries only in-frame clones and drops some. The V and J calls and clone size were taken over from that table, and D and trimming were inferred from the DNA. The data show over 150,000 clones, with roughly 80% seen just once and about 3.5% held by the top ten. Recovery meant two consecutive negative NP/OP PCR tests, professional clearance, or resolved symptoms.

This TCR came from a woman under 40 who had recovered from COVID-19. Sequencing was performed on PBMCs or T cells enriched from blood (not recorded which). The J gene is TRBJ1-5, the V gene TRBV5-5; weak D call: TRBD1 (6 bases). CDR3 sequence reads: CASSSIPDRSNQPQHF. The CDR3 bases are TGTGCCAGCAGCTCAATTCCGGACAGAAGCAATCAGCCCCAGCATTTT.